The 13 T cell receptor beta chains listed next were all sequenced from one sample in a study of shared clonotypes between healthy human individuals. The table came from immunoSEQ multiplex PCR; TCRdb's copy has only in-frame clones and leaves some out. This sample has about 1,500,000 clones; around 97% occur once, and the top ten carry over 1%. Sequenced material: naive CD4+ T cells sorted from blood. As to subset: CD45RA+ positively selected. The receptors come from a young man in good health.

This chain links TRBV7-3 with TRBJ2-5; no firm D call. The V end lost 5 bases, the J end lost 1 base, and 2 bases lay between the germline ends. CDR1 is SGHTA and CDR2 is FQGTGA in the germline V gene. CDR3 length: 11 residues. The CDR3 spells CASSRQETQYF. The CDR3 coding sequence is TGTGCCAGCAGCCGCCAAGAGACCCAGTACTTC. The full variable domain, rest sourced from reference TRBV7-3 and TRBJ2-5, is GAGVSQTPSNKVTEKGKYVELRCDPISGHTALYWYRQSLGQGPEFLIYFQGTGAADDSGLPNDRFFAVRPEGSVSTLKIQRTERGDSAVYLCASSRQETQYFGPGTRLLVL.

The chain combines TRBV30 with TRBJ1-1; TRBD1 might be the D (6 bases). Looked up from germline, CDR1 is GTSNPN and CDR2 is SVGIG (reference sequence). Trimming took off 1 base at V and 1 base at J, with 10 bases between the two ends. This CDR3 is 14 amino acids long. CDR3 loop: CAWSGGQPNTEAFF. The CDR3 DNA is TGTGCCTGGAGTGGAGGACAGCCGAACACTGAAGCTTTCTTT.

The DNA for the CDR3 is TGTGCCAGCTCAACTACTACTAGCACAGATACGCAGTATTTT. Translated: CASSTTTSTDTQYF. This chain uses TRBV18 with TRBJ2-3; D gene ambiguous. The CDR3 is made up of 14 amino acids. Germline-derived CDR1 and CDR2 are KGHSH and LQKENI. With 5 bases removed from V and 0 bases from J, the gap between germline ends came to 9 bases.

CDR3 amino acids: CASSERTEQETQYF. For the CDR3, the DNA is TGTGCCAGCAGTGAGCGGACAGAACAAGAGACCCAGTACTTC. The chain couples TRBV6-1 to TRBJ2-5; a possible D gene is TRBD1 (6 bases). Per the germline V gene, CDR1 is MNHNS and CDR2 is SASEGT. Trimming shortened V by 3 bases and J by 2 bases, and 10 bases separated the two germline ends. The CDR3 contains 14 residues.

Of note for this clone: Other DNA sequences in the sample encode the same CDR3. This sequence joins TRBV6-5 and TRBJ1-1; unclear D gene. In germline, CDR1 is MNHEY, CDR2 SVGAGI. The CDR3 runs 13 residues. The germline V and J ends were trimmed by 2 bases and 1 base, with 5 bases remaining between them. CDR3 in DNA: TGTGCCAGCAGTTACGACGGGAACACTGAAGCTTTCTTT. Translation: CASSYDGNTEAFF.

This clone was counted a single time. This chain links TRBV6-1 with TRBJ2-2, with TRBD2 matching 12 bases. J gave up 5 bases and V 1 base, and 5 bases lay outside the gene matches. CDR3 length: 17 residues. Looked up from germline, CDR1 is MNHNS and CDR2 is SASEGT. The CDR3 loop is CASSEEGLAGSTGELFF. The CDR3, as DNA: TGTGCCAGCAGTGAAGAGGGACTAGCGGGTTCAACCGGGGAGCTGTTTTTT.

This clone was counted a single time. The rearrangement joins TRBV6-5 to TRBJ1-2; the D is unclear. V dropped 2 bases and J dropped 1 base, with 14 bases sitting between them. The CDR3 runs 16 residues. Germline V gene lookup returns CDR1 MNHEY and CDR2 SVGAGI. The CDR3 spells CASSYAGQADNYGYTF. As DNA, the CDR3 is TGTGCCAGCAGTTACGCCGGGCAGGCCGATAACTATGGCTACACCTTC.

Here the CDR3 reads CASSHWTSGSSYEQYF. The CDR3 DNA follows: TGTGCCAGTAGCCACTGGACTAGCGGGAGCTCCTACGAGCAGTACTTC. The chain has TRBV19 and TRBJ2-7, with TRBD2 matching 13 bases. The length of the CDR3 is 16 residues. Germline CDR1 is LNHDA and CDR2 is SQIVND (reference sequence). Unmatched junction bases numbered 5, after V lost 6 bases and J lost 0 bases.

As to this clone: This sample includes further DNA sequences coding for the same CDR3. The chain is built from TRBV9 and TRBJ2-2; D is uncertain. CDR3 length: 13 residues. Germline CDR1 reads SGDLS; CDR2 reads YYNGEE. The V and J ends lost 0 bases and 7 bases respectively, with 7 bases between them. This CDR3 reads CASSVVGSGELFF. CDR3 coding DNA: TGTGCCAGCAGCGTAGTAGGCAGCGGGGAGCTGTTTTTT.

This clone was counted once. The rearrangement joins TRBV27 to TRBJ2-2; 11 bases align to TRBD1. Germline loops: CDR1 MNHEY, CDR2 SMNVEV (reference sequence). V shed 5 bases and J 4 bases; nucleotides not matched to a gene: 9. There are 17 residues in the CDR3. The CDR3 loop is CASSLLSGQGATGELFF. In DNA form, the CDR3 reads TGTGCCAGCAGTCTCTTATCCGGACAGGGGGCCACCGGGGAGCTGTTTTTT.

The V and J genes are TRBV7-8 and TRBJ2-7; D is possibly TRBD1 (6 bases). Trimming shortened V by 5 bases and J by 3 bases, and 20 bases separated the two germline ends. The CDR3 totals 16 residues. Germline-derived CDR1 and CDR2 are SGHVS and FQNEAQ. DNA of the CDR3: TGTGCCAGCAGCCCCAACCGATCGGGCAGGGGCTACGAGCAGTACTTC. Encoded protein: CASSPNRSGRGYEQYF.

This chain connects TRBV7-3 to TRBJ2-7; D is undetermined. V shed 2 bases and J shed 1 base, with 12 bases lying between them. Germline V lookup: CDR1 SGHTA, CDR2 FQGTGA. This CDR3 is 15 amino acids long. The CDR3 reads CASSLFPSGSYEQYF. The CDR3 coding sequence is TGTGCCAGCAGCTTATTTCCGTCGGGTTCCTACGAGCAGTACTTC.

This clone was found a few times. This sample also contains other DNA sequences that code for the same CDR3. The chain combines TRBV28 with TRBJ1-5; perhaps TRBD1 as D (5 bases). V dropped 1 base and J dropped 6 bases, with 7 bases sitting between them. The V gene's germline CDR1 is MDHEN and CDR2 SYDVKM. The CDR3 consists of 13 residues. In DNA form, the CDR3 reads TGTGCCAGCAGTTTATTGGGGGGTCAGCCCCAGCATTTT. The encoded protein is CASSLLGGQPQHF. The whole variable domain, remainder taken from reference TRBV28 and TRBJ1-5, is DVKVTQSSRYLVKRTGEKVFLECVQDMDHENMFWYRQDPGLGLRLIYFSYDVKMKEKGDIPEGYSVSREKKERFSLILESASTNQTSMYLCASSLLGGQPQHFGDGTRLSIL.